This T cell receptor beta chain comes out of a study of T cell repertoires in cytomegalovirus infection. V shed 8 bases and J shed 4 bases, with 14 bases lying between them. Germline CDR1 and CDR2: MNHEY and SVGAGI. CDR3 length: 14 residues. TCRdb re-called the reads with MiXCR, one entry per CDR3 protein. The table lists roughly 990,000 distinct CDR3 sequences, around 29% of them singletons. To note about this clonotype: What it binds is unknown.

This chain links TRBV6-5 with TRBJ2-2; a possible D gene is TRBD2 (5 bases). This TCR came from a human donor in good health (CMV status not recorded). Some clones in this sample may be carry-over from other donors' samples. The specimen was cultured CD8+ T cells from PBMCs, collected from culture after CMV antigen stimulation. CDR3 DNA: TGTGCCAGCGATTCGGGGAGCGGCACCGGGGAGCTGTTTTTT. Residues: CASDSGSGTGELFF.